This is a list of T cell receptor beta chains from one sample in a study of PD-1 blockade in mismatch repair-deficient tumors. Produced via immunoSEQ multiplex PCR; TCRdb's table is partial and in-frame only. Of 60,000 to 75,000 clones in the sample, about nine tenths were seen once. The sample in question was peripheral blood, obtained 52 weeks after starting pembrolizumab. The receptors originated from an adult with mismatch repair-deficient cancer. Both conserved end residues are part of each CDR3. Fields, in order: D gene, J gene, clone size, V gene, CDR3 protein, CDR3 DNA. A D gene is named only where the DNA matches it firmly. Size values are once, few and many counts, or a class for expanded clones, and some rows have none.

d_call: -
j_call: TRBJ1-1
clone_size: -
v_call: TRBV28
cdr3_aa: CASSLAPMEPEAFF
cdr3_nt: TGTGCCAGCAGTTTAGCGCCCATGGAACCTGAAGCTTTCTTT

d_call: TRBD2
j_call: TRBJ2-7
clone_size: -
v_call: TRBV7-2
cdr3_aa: CASSSLAGAYEQYF
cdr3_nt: TGTGCCAGCAGCTCGTTAGCGGGAGCTTACGAGCAGTACTTC

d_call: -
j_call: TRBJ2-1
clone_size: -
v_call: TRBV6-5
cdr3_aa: CASSYSPSRREFF
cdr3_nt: TGTGCCAGCAGTTACTCCCCCTCGCGCAGGGAGTTCTTC

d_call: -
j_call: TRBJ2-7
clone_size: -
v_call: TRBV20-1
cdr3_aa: CSARGFYEQYF
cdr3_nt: TGCAGTGCCCGGGGGTTTTACGAGCAGTACTTC

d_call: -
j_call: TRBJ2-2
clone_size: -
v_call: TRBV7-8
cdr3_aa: CASSILGTRGELFF
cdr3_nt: TGTGCCAGCAGCATCCTAGGGACTCGGGGGGAGCTGTTTTTT

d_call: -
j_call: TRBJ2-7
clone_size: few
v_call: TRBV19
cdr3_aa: CASSMGLAITYEQYF
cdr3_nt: TGTGCCAGTAGTATGGGCCTAGCGATTACCTACGAGCAGTACTTC

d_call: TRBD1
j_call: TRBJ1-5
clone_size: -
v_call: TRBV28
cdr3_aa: CASSLLGTGSNQPQHF
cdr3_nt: TGTGCCAGCAGTTTATTAGGGACAGGGAGCAATCAGCCCCAGCATTTT

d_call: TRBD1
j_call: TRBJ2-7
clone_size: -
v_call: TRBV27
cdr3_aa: CASTHIAGTGAHEQYF
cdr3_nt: TGTGCCAGCACCCACATAGCCGGGACAGGGGCCCACGAGCAGTACTTC

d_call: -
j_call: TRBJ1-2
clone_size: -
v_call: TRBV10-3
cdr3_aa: CAISESNPDPNYGYTF
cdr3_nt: TGTGCCATCAGTGAGTCGAATCCGGACCCTAACTATGGCTACACCTTC

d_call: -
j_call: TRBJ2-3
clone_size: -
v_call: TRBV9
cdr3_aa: CASSVADSYTDTQYF
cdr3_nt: TGTGCCAGCAGCGTAGCCGACTCATACACAGATACGCAGTATTTT

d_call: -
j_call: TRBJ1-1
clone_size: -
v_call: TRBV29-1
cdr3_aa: CSPTQGINTEAFF
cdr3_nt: TGCAGCCCTACTCAGGGAATTAACACTGAAGCTTTCTTT

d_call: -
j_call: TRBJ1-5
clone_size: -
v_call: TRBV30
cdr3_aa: CAWSVDQNQPQHF
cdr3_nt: TGTGCCTGGAGTGTAGACCAGAACCAGCCCCAGCATTTT

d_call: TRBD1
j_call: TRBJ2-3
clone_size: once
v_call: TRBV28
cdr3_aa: CASRRQGADTQYF
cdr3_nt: TGTGCCAGCAGACGACAGGGGGCAGATACGCAGTATTTT

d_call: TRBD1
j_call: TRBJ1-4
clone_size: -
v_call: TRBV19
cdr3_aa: CASRNRDRASEKLFF
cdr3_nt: TGTGCCAGTAGGAACCGGGACAGGGCCAGTGAAAAACTGTTTTTT

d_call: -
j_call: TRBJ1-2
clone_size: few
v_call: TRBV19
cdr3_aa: CASTTRTGSTHGYTF
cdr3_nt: TGTGCCAGTACCACCCGGACGGGCTCAACCCATGGCTACACCTTC

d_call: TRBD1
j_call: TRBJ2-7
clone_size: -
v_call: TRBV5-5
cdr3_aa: CASSWGQDPSYEQYF
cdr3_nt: TGTGCCAGCAGCTGGGGACAGGACCCTTCCTACGAGCAGTACTTC

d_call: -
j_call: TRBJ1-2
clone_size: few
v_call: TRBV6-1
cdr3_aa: CASISLRASSTF
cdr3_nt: TGTGCCAGCATTAGCCTCCGAGCGTCTAGCACCTTC

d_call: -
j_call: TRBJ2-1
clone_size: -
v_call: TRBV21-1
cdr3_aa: CASSPRTSGRPKLGNEQFF
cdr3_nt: TGTGCCAGCAGCCCTAGGACTAGCGGGAGGCCCAAATTGGGGAATGAGCAGTTCTTC

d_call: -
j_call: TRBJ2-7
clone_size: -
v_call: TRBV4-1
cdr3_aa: CASSQGAVSYEQYF
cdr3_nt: TGCGCCAGCAGCCAAGGGGCGGTCTCCTACGAGCAGTACTTC

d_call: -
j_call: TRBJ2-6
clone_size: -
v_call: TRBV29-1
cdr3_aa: CSVEAPGGLSGANVLTF
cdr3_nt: TGCAGCGTTGAAGCCCCCGGGGGCTTATCTGGGGCCAACGTCCTGACTTTC

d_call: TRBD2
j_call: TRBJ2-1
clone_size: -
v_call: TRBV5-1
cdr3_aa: CASRLAGGIWNEQFF
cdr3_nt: TGCGCCAGCCGACTAGCGGGAGGTATATGGAATGAGCAGTTCTTC

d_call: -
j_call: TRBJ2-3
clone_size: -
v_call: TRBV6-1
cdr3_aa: CASSEVFTQYF
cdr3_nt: TGTGCCAGCAGTGAAGTCTTTACGCAGTATTTT